The clone carrying this TCR beta chain was counted a few times. Thyroid ultrasound and orbital computed tomography, with clinical symptoms and serum thyroxine and TRAb, informed diagnoses. Out of 10 ml of fresh peripheral blood came the PBMCs. The sample belongs to a study of T cells in Graves' hyperthyroidism and ophthalmopathy. CDR3 length: 14 residues. Per the germline V gene, CDR1 is LNHDA and CDR2 is SQIVND (reference sequence). V shed 7 bases and J shed 9 bases, with 19 bases lying between them. From RNA transcripts, TCR beta CDR3 regions were amplified. An initial round of RT-PCR targeting the TCR CDR3 relied on the HTBI primer set. MiXCR, applied by TCRdb to the multiplex PCR reads, yields one record per CDR3 protein. The sample holds roughly 420,000 distinct CDR3 sequences, about 15% seen once.

The origin of this receptor is a woman aged 18-35 years with Graves' hyperthyroidism. Sample: blood. The chain couples TRBV19 to TRBJ2-1, with D uncertain. The CDR3 region has the DNA TGTGCCAGTACCAAAGTCCTGGACGGTGGTGAGCAGTTCTTC. Residues: CASTKVLDGGEQFF.